These 31 T cell receptor beta chains were sequenced from one sample in a study of blood T cell repertoires in COVID-19. Some clones are missing from TCRdb's copy, which holds only in-frame ones; the method was immunoSEQ multiplex PCR. Here the sample spans hundreds of thousands of clones, approximately 83% being singletons. Sequencing input: peripheral blood. The origin of the receptors is a woman aged 25 to 39 with COVID-19, enrolled during active disease.

This chain links TRBV21-1 with TRBJ1-5; the table assigns TRBD1, which was not confirmed against the DNA. TRBV21-1 is flagged as a pseudogene. The CDR3 totals 14 residues. The CDR3 nucleotides are TGTGCCAGCAGCGCGGACAGGGGGCTAATCCCCCAGCATTTT. It translates to CASSADRGLIPQHF.

The rearrangement links TRBV19 to TRBJ2-7; the D is unclear. Trimming left V 2 bases short and J 2 bases short, with 10 bases between. Germline-derived CDR1 and CDR2 are LNHDA and SQIVND (reference sequence). CDR3 length: 14 residues. For the CDR3, the DNA is TGTGCCAGTAGTATAAACCCGGGTACCTACGAGCAGTACTTC. Translating gives CASSINPGTYEQYF.

This clone appeared a single time. This chain connects TRBV6-1 to TRBJ1-5; tentative D call: TRBD1 (5 bases). This CDR3 contains 16 residues. Per germline, CDR1 MNHNS and CDR2 SASEGT. Trimming cost V 4 bases and J 3 bases, with 16 bases left between them. The CDR3 protein is CASSAQRDRYNQPQHF. In nucleotides, the CDR3 is TGTGCCAGCAGTGCCCAGCGGGACCGATACAATCAGCCCCAGCATTTT.

This chain joins TRBV6-1 and TRBJ2-3; no firm D call. V was trimmed by 2 bases and J by 5 bases, leaving 14 bases between them. This CDR3 is 15 amino acids long. The V gene's germline CDR1 is MNHNS and CDR2 SASEGT. CDR3 in amino acids: CASSESPGFGDTQYF. In DNA form, the CDR3 reads TGTGCCAGCAGTGAATCCCCTGGCTTTGGAGATACGCAGTATTTT.

The chain has TRBV7-9 and TRBJ1-5, with 7 bases identical to TRBD1. The junction had 8 bases not matched to a gene; V was cut back by 4 bases and J by 5 bases. CDR1 is SEHNR and CDR2 is FQNEAQ in the germline V gene (reference sequence). CDR3 length: 15 residues. CDR3 protein: CASSSEGDSYQPQHF. CDR3 DNA: TGTGCCAGCAGCTCCGAGGGGGACAGTTATCAGCCCCAGCATTTT.

This clone was counted between two and nine times. V and J are TRBV6-5 and TRBJ1-3, with D perhaps matching TRBD1 (5 bases). V dropped 6 bases and J dropped 7 bases, with 13 bases sitting between them. The CDR3 totals 13 residues. From germline, CDR1 is MNHEY and CDR2 SVGAGI. The CDR3 sequence: CASSLGGLNTIYF. The CDR3 DNA reads TGTGCCAGCAGCCTCGGGGGATTGAACACCATATATTTT.

The chain joins TRBV7-2 to TRBJ2-1, with TRBD2 matching over 7 bases. This CDR3 is built from 15 residues. Trimming removed 1 base from V and 7 bases from J; junction bases left unmatched: 7. Germline lookup yields CDR1 SGHTA and CDR2 FQGNSA. CDR3 protein: CASSLETAGRNEQFF. CDR3 nucleotide sequence: TGTGCCAGCAGCTTAGAGACAGCGGGACGGAATGAGCAGTTCTTC.

V is TRBV7-2 and J is TRBJ1-2; D unresolved. CDR1 and CDR2 from the germline V gene are SGHTA and FQGNSA. V shed 4 bases and J shed 5 bases, with 14 bases lying between them. The CDR3 loop spans 14 amino acids. CDR3: CASSSHMSTYGYTF. DNA of the CDR3: TGTGCCAGCAGCTCCCATATGAGTACTTATGGCTACACCTTC.

The chain combines TRBV2 with TRBJ1-1; possible D gene TRBD1, 5 bases. The V end was cut by 3 bases, the J end by 4 bases, with 15 bases between. Germline CDR1 SNHLY, CDR2 FYNNEI. The CDR3 loop spans 15 amino acids. CDR3 protein: CASSEERGVVTEAFF. CDR3 nucleotide sequence: TGTGCCAGCAGTGAGGAGCGGGGGGTGGTCACTGAAGCTTTCTTT.

This clone was seen once. J is TRBJ2-1 and V is TRBV20-1; 8 nucleotides agree with TRBD1. Looked up from germline, CDR1 is DFQATT and CDR2 is SNEGSKA (reference sequence). The junction had 3 bases not matched to a gene; V was cut back by 3 bases and J by 2 bases. The CDR3 contains 14 residues. CDR3 protein: CSASGQGAYNEQFF. CDR3 DNA sequence: TGCAGTGCTAGTGGACAGGGAGCCTACAATGAGCAGTTCTTC.

The CDR3 nucleotides are TGTGCCAGTAGTATAGGGCGACAGTACTACACCTTC. This translates into CASSIGRQYYTF. This chain joins TRBV19 and TRBJ1-2; tentatively, D is TRBD1 (5 bases). Germline V gives CDR1 LNHDA, CDR2 SQIVND (reference sequence). CDR3 length: 12 residues. V lost 1 base to trimming and J lost 10 bases, with 10 bases between them.

This clone showed up just once. The chain combines TRBV7-2 with TRBJ2-2; the D is unclear. CDR3 length equals 17 residues. Germline V lookup: CDR1 SGHTA, CDR2 FQGNSA. V lost 1 base and J 0 bases, leaving 12 bases between the germline ends. The CDR3 sequence: CASSLGNRITNTGELFF. CDR3 sequence (DNA): TGTGCCAGCAGCTTAGGCAACAGAATCACGAACACCGGGGAGCTGTTTTTT.

V usage is TRBV10-2 and J usage is TRBJ1-1; TRBD1 might be the D (5 bases). This CDR3 comprises 15 residues. V shed 4 bases and J shed 1 base, with 13 bases lying between them. Germline CDR1 is WSHSY and CDR2 is SAAADI. CDR3 in DNA: TGCGCCAGCAGTGCCGAAGGGGAGGGGAACACTGAAGCTTTCTTT. It translates to CASSAEGEGNTEAFF.

This clone was observed once. This rearrangement joins TRBV5-1 to TRBJ2-7; D might be TRBD2 (6 bases). V lost 4 bases, J lost 4 bases, and 18 bases lay in between. Germline V gene sequence: CDR1 SGHRS, CDR2 YFSETQ. The CDR3 runs to 15 residues. CDR3 region: CASSPNTGTQYEQYF. CDR3 in DNA: TGCGCCAGCAGCCCAAATACCGGGACTCAGTACGAGCAGTACTTC.

The chain joins TRBV5-1 to TRBJ2-7; D is possibly TRBD1 (7 bases). Per the germline V gene, CDR1 is SGHRS and CDR2 is YFSETQ. V gave up 0 bases and J gave up 5 bases, with 15 bases separating them. The CDR3 has 15 amino acids. The CDR3 nucleotides read TGCGCCAGCAGCTTGGGCGGGACAGCTCAACACGAGCAGTACTTC. As protein: CASSLGGTAQHEQYF.

V is TRBV7-2 and J is TRBJ1-5; D is possibly TRBD1 (5 bases). The V gene's germline CDR1 is SGHTA and CDR2 FQGNSA. V dropped 8 bases and J dropped 2 bases, with 16 bases sitting between them. The CDR3 is 15 amino acids. CDR3 sequence: CASAPTTRGNQPQHF. DNA of the CDR3: TGTGCCAGCGCCCCTACGACCAGGGGCAATCAGCCCCAGCATTTT.

The chain uses TRBV15 and TRBJ1-1; TRBD1 matches 7 bases. This CDR3 is built from 14 residues. The J segment lost 3 bases and the V segment lost 2 bases, leaving 3 bases of the junction unmatched. Per the germline V gene, CDR1 is LNHNV and CDR2 is YYDKDF (reference sequence). CDR3 coding DNA: TGTGCCACCAGCAGAACAGGGGCGGACACTGAAGCTTTCTTT. It yields the protein CATSRTGADTEAFF.

J is TRBJ2-7 and V is TRBV11-2; 7 bases are a match to TRBD2. The CDR3 loop spans 14 amino acids. The V gene end was trimmed by 4 bases and the J gene end by 2 bases; junction bases not matched to a gene: 5. The germline gives CDR1 SGHAT, CDR2 FQNNGV. CDR3 in amino acids: CASSSGGMPYEQYF. The CDR3 DNA reads as TGTGCCAGCAGCTCCGGGGGGATGCCCTACGAGCAGTACTTC.

In this sample, this clone turned up once. V is TRBV5-1 and J is TRBJ2-3; 11 bases map to TRBD1. Trimming took 0 bases from V and 14 from J; bases not matched to a gene: 5. Germline CDR1 SGHRS, CDR2 YFSETQ. The CDR3 contains 13 residues. The CDR3 is CASSLARDRGVYF. The CDR3 bases are TGCGCCAGCAGCTTGGCCCGGGACAGGGGGGTGTATTTT.

The chain employs TRBV5-8 and TRBJ2-3; 8 bases match TRBD1. Germline assignment: CDR1 SGHTS and CDR2 YDEGEE. V was pared by 4 bases and J by 3 bases, with 7 bases of the junction left unmatched. The length of the CDR3 is 15 residues. DNA of the CDR3: TGTGCCAGCAGCCTCGGGGACAGGAGGACAGATACGCAGTATTTT. Residues: CASSLGDRRTDTQYF.

The chain couples TRBV30 to TRBJ2-5; TRBD2 agrees at 8 bases. Germline trimming cut 2 bases from V and 5 bases from J; bases unmatched to any gene: 10. Germline V gene lookup returns CDR1 GTSNPN and CDR2 SVGIG (reference sequence). The CDR3 covers 15 residues. The CDR3 DNA follows: TGTGCCTGGAGTAAATACGGGACTAGAGGGGAGACCCAGTACTTC. Translating gives CAWSKYGTRGETQYF.

Here the CDR3 DNA reads TGTGCCAGCAGGTCGACAGGGCGGGCTTTCTTT. It codes for CASRSTGRAFF. V is TRBV12-3 or TRBV12-4 and J is TRBJ1-1; 7 nucleotides align to TRBD1. V lost 6 bases, J lost 11 bases, and 6 bases stayed unmatched. The CDR3 consists of 11 residues.

This chain connects TRBV4-1 to TRBJ2-7; D perhaps matches TRBD1 (6 bases). Germline lookup yields CDR1 MGHRA and CDR2 YSYEKL. The CDR3 runs 15 residues. V was cut by 1 base and J by 1 base, with 11 bases left in between. The CDR3 loop reads CASSQGIGGSYEQYF. The CDR3 bases are TGCGCCAGCAGCCAAGGTATAGGGGGATCCTACGAGCAGTACTTC.

V usage is TRBV24-1 and J usage is TRBJ2-1, with a possible D match to TRBD1 (6 bases). V was trimmed by 3 bases and J by 6 bases, leaving 14 bases between them. Germline CDR1 reads KGHDR; CDR2 reads SFDVKD. The CDR3 consists of 15 residues. DNA for the CDR3: TGTGCCACCAGTGATCTTCAGGGGCCAGTCAATGAGCAGTTCTTC. Encoded protein: CATSDLQGPVNEQFF.

V usage is TRBV29-1 and J usage is TRBJ2-7; D remains unclear. This CDR3 comprises 17 residues. The germline gives CDR1 SQVTM, CDR2 ANQGSEA. Trimming shortened V by 5 bases and J by 4 bases, and 27 bases separated the two germline ends. CDR3 coding DNA: TGCAGCGTTCTCATCGATGGGCTTCTCATCGTTGCTTACGAGCAGTACTTC. Amino acids: CSVLIDGLLIVAYEQYF.

This chain joins TRBV2 and TRBJ1-2; tentative D call: TRBD1 (6 bases). The germline gives CDR1 SNHLY, CDR2 FYNNEI. V dropped 3 bases and J dropped 3 bases, with 8 bases sitting between them. There are 13 residues in the CDR3. The CDR3 spells CASSDDRYYGYTF. In DNA, the CDR3 is TGTGCCAGCAGTGATGACAGGTACTATGGCTACACCTTC.

The V call is TRBV9, the J call TRBJ2-3, with D uncertain. In germline, CDR1 is SGDLS, CDR2 YYNGEE. This CDR3 has 15 amino acids. V lost 0 bases to trimming and J lost 2 bases, with 10 bases between them. This CDR3 is CASSVDGGSTDTQYF. The CDR3 DNA reads as TGTGCCAGCAGCGTAGATGGCGGTTCCACAGATACGCAGTATTTT.

This rearrangement joins TRBV2 to TRBJ2-3, with TRBD2 as a possible D gene (6 bases). Trimming pared 8 bases from V and 0 bases from J, leaving 15 bases between. This CDR3 has 15 residues. Germline V CDR1 and CDR2: SNHLY, FYNNEI. This chain's CDR3 is CASGTDPLSTDTQYF. The CDR3 nucleotides are TGTGCCAGCGGGACTGATCCTCTTAGCACAGATACGCAGTATTTT.

The chain carries TRBV7-2 and TRBJ2-7; D is undetermined. This CDR3 is built from 13 residues. The germline CDR1 and CDR2 sequences are SGHTA and FQGNSA. Trimming stripped 2 bases from V and 4 bases from J, with 9 bases between. The CDR3 here is CASSLSSRYEQYF. Written as DNA, the CDR3 is TGTGCCAGCAGCTTATCCTCACGGTACGAGCAGTACTTC.

CDR3 bases: TGTGCCAGTAGTATTTTTGAAGCTCCTGGCGAGCAGTACTTC. It codes for CASSIFEAPGEQYF. V is TRBV19 and J is TRBJ2-7, with D unclear. V was shortened by 3 bases and J by 6 bases, with 15 bases between the two germline ends. The CDR3 totals 14 residues. The germline CDR1 and CDR2 sequences are LNHDA and SQIVND (reference sequence).

V and J are TRBV28 and TRBJ2-1; D perhaps matches TRBD2 (5 bases). This CDR3 has 14 amino acids. Germline V gene lookup returns CDR1 MDHEN and CDR2 SYDVKM. The V gene lost 7 bases and the J gene lost 0 bases, with 10 bases spanning the gap. Written as DNA, the CDR3 is TGTGCCAGCACCCCTCGGGGCTCCTACAATGAGCAGTTCTTC. This encodes CASTPRGSYNEQFF.